These 18 T cell receptor beta chains were sequenced from one sample in a study of T cell repertoires in cytomegalovirus infection. Antigen specificity for these receptors is unknown. TCRdb processed the reads anew with MiXCR; each CDR3 protein has one entry. In the table there are around 800,000 distinct CDR3 sequences, approximately 32% of which are singletons. Sequencing used cultured CD8+ T cells from PBMCs, obtained from culture after CMV antigen stimulation. These receptor sequences come from a human donor in good health (CMV status not recorded). Some clones in this sample may be carry-over from other donors' samples.

The chain uses TRBV20-1 and TRBJ1-1, with 7 bases that match TRBD1. The CDR3 contains 14 residues. The junction had 11 bases not matched to a gene; V was cut back by 5 bases and J by 5 bases. The germline CDR1 and CDR2 sequences are DFQATT and SNEGSKA (reference sequence). The chain's CDR3 is CSAFHTGVHTEAFF. Written as DNA, the CDR3 is TGCAGTGCTTTCCATACAGGGGTCCATACTGAAGCTTTCTTT.

This sequence joins TRBV2 and TRBJ1-2, with unresolved D. Deletions cut 7 bases from V and 8 bases from J, with 14 bases between. Per the germline V gene, CDR1 is SNHLY and CDR2 is FYNNEI. The CDR3 extends over 12 amino acids. The DNA of the CDR3 is TGTGCCAGCATCTGGACCTACGGGGGCTACACCTTC. It codes for CASIWTYGGYTF.

This chain connects TRBV7-9 to TRBJ1-1; D remains unclear. The V and J ends lost 5 bases and 0 bases respectively, with 7 bases between them. Germline loops: CDR1 SEHNR, CDR2 FQNEAQ (reference sequence). This CDR3 spans 13 amino acids. This CDR3 reads CASSRYMNTEAFF. The DNA of the CDR3 is TGTGCCAGCAGCAGATACATGAACACTGAAGCTTTCTTT.

The chain has TRBV6-2 or TRBV6-3 and TRBJ2-2; D perhaps matches TRBD2 (7 bases). The germline V gene has CDR1 MNHEY and CDR2 SVGEGT. The length of the CDR3 is 16 residues. The V end was cut by 1 base, the J end by 4 bases, with 13 bases between. The CDR3 coding sequence is TGTGCCAGCAGTTACTTACAGGGAGGGACCACCGGGGAGCTGTTTTTT. This codes for CASSYLQGGTTGELFF.

Ten or more counts support this clonotype. For the CDR3, the DNA is TGTGCCAGCAGCTCTACAGGGGTAACTGGAAACACCATATATTTT. Translated: CASSSTGVTGNTIYF. The V gene is TRBV7-9, the J gene TRBJ1-3, with 7 bases matching TRBD1. The length of the CDR3 is 15 residues. Trimming cost V 4 bases and J 2 bases; bases outside gene matches: 5. Germline V gives CDR1 SEHNR, CDR2 FQNEAQ (reference sequence).

The CDR3 region is CASSPIKYNEQFF. DNA of the CDR3: TGTGCCAGCAGCCCGATCAAATACAATGAGCAGTTCTTC. The chain couples TRBV13 to TRBJ2-1; D not certain. The CDR3 loop spans 13 amino acids. The germline V gene has CDR1 PRHDT and CDR2 FYEKMQ (reference sequence). The V gene lost 5 bases and the J gene lost 4 bases, with 9 bases spanning the gap.

This chain joins TRBV12-3 or TRBV12-4 and TRBJ2-3; 8 nucleotides align to TRBD1. The V segment lost 10 bases and the J segment 8 bases; nucleotides outside the gene matches: 8. The CDR3 sequence is 12 residues long. CDR3 protein: CANRGALSTQYF. Written as DNA, the CDR3 is TGTGCCAACAGGGGGGCCCTTAGTACGCAGTATTTT.

This clonotype came up a few times. V and J are TRBV6-2 or TRBV6-3 and TRBJ1-2; unclear D gene. The CDR3 spans 14 residues. Germline values: CDR1 MNHEY, CDR2 SVGEGT. V was cut by 5 bases and J by 4 bases, with 14 bases left in between. This chain's CDR3 is CASSTSPDGYGYTF. The CDR3 DNA is TGTGCCAGCAGTACTAGCCCGGACGGCTATGGCTACACCTTC.

This chain connects TRBV7-6 to TRBJ2-7, with 8 bases that match TRBD1. Germline values: CDR1 SGHVS, CDR2 FNYEAQ. V was clipped by 4 bases and J by 4 bases; unmatched bases: 9. The CDR3 loop spans 15 amino acids. Here the CDR3 DNA reads TGTGCCAGCAGCTCCCGACAGGGGCTCCGATACGAGCAGTACTTC. It codes for CASSSRQGLRYEQYF.

The chain employs TRBV15 and TRBJ2-1; possibly TRBD2 for D (5 bases). Deletions cut 0 bases from V and 6 bases from J, with 12 bases between. The CDR3 consists of 15 residues. CDR1 and CDR2 (germline): LNHNV, YYDKDF (reference sequence). The CDR3 reads CATSRDYASSNEQFF. In nucleotides, the CDR3 is TGTGCCACCAGCAGAGATTATGCTAGCTCCAATGAGCAGTTCTTC.

Comment on this clonotype: One end of the junction does not line up with germline, which may come from a read error. The gene calls are TRBV4-1 and TRBJ2-2, with 7 positions matching TRBD1. The CDR3 has 15 residues. Germline assignment: CDR1 MGHRA and CDR2 YSYEKL. CDR3 loop: CAISHSTGETGELFF. DNA of the CDR3: TGCGCCATCAGCCACTCAACAGGGGAAACCGGGGAGCTGTTTTTT.

By sample share, this clonotype is medium-sized (0.01 to 0.1%). The chain couples TRBV6-5 to TRBJ1-2; D remains ambiguous. Looked up from germline, CDR1 is MNHEY and CDR2 is SVGAGI. V shed 0 bases and J shed 0 bases, with 5 bases lying between them. The CDR3 runs to 14 residues. The CDR3 reads CASSYSPTNYGYTF. DNA for the CDR3: TGTGCCAGCAGTTACTCCCCTACTAACTATGGCTACACCTTC.

J is TRBJ2-1 and V is TRBV7-3; no clear D. V was pared by 0 bases and J by 6 bases, with 6 bases between. CDR1 is SGHTA and CDR2 is FQGTGA in the germline V gene. The CDR3 is 13 residues long. CDR3 sequence reads: CASSLTATNEQFF. In DNA, the CDR3 is TGTGCCAGCAGCTTAACCGCTACCAATGAGCAGTTCTTC.

The chain couples TRBV28 to TRBJ1-4; D might be TRBD1 (5 bases). Per the germline V gene, CDR1 is MDHEN and CDR2 is SYDVKM. The CDR3 length is 15 residues. Trimming stripped 5 bases from V and 8 bases from J, with 18 bases between. Here the CDR3 reads CASSPIQAREEKLFF. For the CDR3, the DNA is TGTGCCAGCAGTCCGATACAGGCCAGGGAGGAAAAACTGTTTTTT.

This clonotype was counted only a few times. The V gene is TRBV6-8, the J gene TRBJ2-7; weak D call: TRBD2 (6 bases). CDR3 length equals 15 residues. Trimming took off 2 bases at V and 5 bases at J, with 16 bases between the two ends. Germline V gene sequence: CDR1 MNHGY, CDR2 SAAAGT. CDR3 nucleotides: TGTGCCAGCAGTTACGGAGGAGGGGCTAGGGACGAGCAGTACTTC. Translated: CASSYGGGARDEQYF.

This clonotype was detected a few times. The chain carries TRBV5-1 and TRBJ2-5; 13 nucleotides agree with TRBD2. Germline V gene lookup returns CDR1 SGHRS and CDR2 YFSETQ. The CDR3 runs 17 residues. The V gene end was trimmed by 0 bases and the J gene end by 3 bases; junction bases not matched to a gene: 5. As DNA, the CDR3 is TGCGCCAGCAGCTTGGAGCTTGGGACTAGCGGGGAAGAGACCCAGTACTTC. Its protein product is CASSLELGTSGEETQYF.

J is TRBJ2-5 and V is TRBV10-3; 9 nucleotides line up with TRBD2. Trimming removed 2 bases from V and 2 bases from J; junction bases left unmatched: 6. This CDR3 comprises 16 residues. Germline V CDR1 and CDR2: ENHRY, SYGVKD. This CDR3 reads CAISENSGGLQETQYF. The CDR3 DNA is TGTGCCATCAGTGAGAACAGCGGGGGGCTGCAAGAGACCCAGTACTTC.

Worth noting for this clonotype: A read error may be the cause here, since a much bigger clone is one base away. The chain couples TRBV7-9 to TRBJ2-7; D not certain. The V and J ends lost 6 bases and 5 bases respectively, with 20 bases between them. Per germline, CDR1 SEHNR and CDR2 FQNEAQ (reference sequence). The CDR3 length is 15 residues. In DNA form, the CDR3 reads TGTGCCAGCAGTCCCGAGAAGGTCACAATCGACGAGCAGTACTTC. Translating it yields CASSPEKVTIDEQYF.